The clone carrying this T cell receptor beta chain was found a few times. Sequencing used immunoSEQ multiplex PCR; TCRdb keeps in-frame clones, though not all of them. The sample yields about 120,000 clones, around 83% seen once. These data come from a study of T cell responses to AZD1222 COVID-19 vaccine. The source is an adult who received the AZD1222 COVID-19 vaccine. The sample consisted of peripheral blood, taken 28 days after the second AZD1222 dose.

DNA for the CDR3: TGTGCCATCACCGAGGGACTAGCTAGTTACAATGAGCAGTTCTTC. This sequence encodes CAITEGLASYNEQFF. This chain links TRBV10-3 with TRBJ2-1; 9 bases map to TRBD2. The length of the CDR3 is 15 residues. V was clipped by 7 bases and J by 4 bases; unmatched bases: 8. Germline CDR1 is ENHRY and CDR2 is SYGVKD.